This is a list of T cell receptor beta chains from one sample in a study of metastatic and nonmetastatic thyroid tumors. MiXCR was used by TCRdb to re-call the PCR reads. Of roughly 20,000 clones in the sample, about a quarter were seen once. The sample consisted of blood. Source of these receptors: a female donor with papillary thyroid cancer or a benign thyroid nodule (not recorded which). Some clones in this sample may be carry-over from other donors' samples. CDR3s include the opening cysteine and the closing phenylalanine or tryptophan. A D gene is named only where the DNA matches it firmly. Not all rows give a size; the values are once, few, many and, for expanded clones, a class.

abundance	d_gene	j_gene	v_gene	CDR3nt	CDR3aa
many	TRBD2	TRBJ2-5	TRBV11-3	TGTGCCAGCAGCCCCGGACTAGCGGGAGAGGCGGAGACCCAGTACTTC	CASSPGLAGEAETQYF
medium-sized	.	TRBJ2-1	TRBV28	TGTGCCAGCGCCGCGGTTGGCAATGAGCAGTTCTTC	CASAAVGNEQFF
few	TRBD1	TRBJ1-1	TRBV28	TGTGCCAGCAGTTTGGGGACAGGGGATACAAATGAAGCTTTCTTT	CASSLGTGDTNEAFF
few	TRBD1	TRBJ2-7	TRBV28	TGTGCCAGCAGGGACCCGGGACAGGGGTACGAGCAGTACTTC	CASRDPGQGYEQYF
.	.	TRBJ1-5	TRBV20-1	TGCAGTGCTAGCGTCCCAGGGGTAATTAGCAATCAGCCCCAGCATTTT	CSASVPGVISNQPQHF
.	.	TRBJ1-1	TRBV5-1	TGCGCCAGCAGCTTGCGTTTTCAGGGCCGGGGGAACACTGAAGCTTTCTTT	CASSLRFQGRGNTEAFF
many	.	TRBJ1-2	TRBV19	TGTGCCAGTAGTATAGTGGCTTACGACGATGGCTACACCTTC	CASSIVAYDDGYTF
few	.	TRBJ1-5	TRBV2	TGTGCCAGCAGTGATTTGGGGGGATTGGGTCAGCCCCAGCATTTT	CASSDLGGLGQPQHF
few	TRBD1	TRBJ1-2	TRBV6-1	TGTGCCAGCAGTGAAGTGGGAGAGGGGGCATACACCTTC	CASSEVGEGAYTF
.	TRBD2	TRBJ2-7	TRBV20-1	TGCAGTGCTCCTAGCGGGAGAGGGGGTCTCTTTGACGAGCAGTACTTC	CSAPSGRGGLFDEQYF
many	.	TRBJ1-1	TRBV7-2	TGTGCCAGCAGCTTATCAGGGGTCGACACTGAAGCTTTCTTT	CASSLSGVDTEAFF
.	.	TRBJ2-1	TRBV6-2/TRBV6-3	TGTGCCAGCATTTACTCGGGGTTACCGGTCTTC	CASIYSGLPVF
medium-sized	.	TRBJ1-1	TRBV19	TGTGCCAGTAGTATAGAGACTGAAGCTTTCTTT	CASSIETEAFF
.	.	TRBJ2-3	TRBV10-3	TGTGCCATCAGTGAGCCCAACACCGGGACGGGGAGCACAGATACGCAGTATTTT	CAISEPNTGTGSTDTQYF
many	.	TRBJ1-6	TRBV7-2	TGTGCCAGCAGCTTGGGACGGGATAATTCACCCCTCCACTTT	CASSLGRDNSPLHF
.	.	TRBJ1-3	TRBV5-1	TGCGCCAGCAGCTTTGGCCCGCTCTCTGGAAACACCATATATTTT	CASSFGPLSGNTIYF
few	.	TRBJ2-2	TRBV30	TGTGCCTGGAGTGGAGGAACTAACACCGGGGAGCTGTTTTTT	CAWSGGTNTGELFF
medium-sized	.	TRBJ2-1	TRBV7-2	TGTGCCAGCAGCTTAGGGGACAATGAGCAGTTCTTC	CASSLGDNEQFF
.	.	TRBJ1-4	TRBV3-1	TGTGCCAGCAGCCAAGATACCAAACTGTTTTTT	CASSQDTKLFF